Sequencing of this TCR beta chain was carried out in a study of persistence of HIV-infected CD4 T cells. The immunoSEQ assay was version 4, run in survey mode. Clones were sequenced by immunoSEQ multiplex PCR, and TCRdb holds only the in-frame ones, with some missing. This sample has some 37,000 clones, with roughly 80% found just once. The V gene's germline CDR1 is SGHRS and CDR2 YFSETQ. This CDR3 has 16 residues. Trimming removed 0 bases from V and 3 bases from J, with 15 bases in between. An overlapping HIV-1 Gag peptide pool stimulated these cells at roughly 0.97 ug/peptide/mL. CD40L/CD69 double-negative CD45RO-high memory CD4+ T cells were collected. Notes on this clone: Its antigen is undetermined.

The input for sequencing was cultured CD4+ T cells from PBMCs, taken from a patient who received antiretroviral therapy. V and J are TRBV5-1 and TRBJ2-5; TRBD2 is a possible D gene (6 bases). The TCR originated in an adult with HIV. The donor label of this sample is uncertain. DNA of the CDR3: TGCGCCAGCAGCTTGGAGGGGTGGGGAGGTGAAGAGACCCAGTACTTC. It encodes CASSLEGWGGEETQYF.